These 23 T cell receptor beta chains were all obtained from the same sample, sequenced in a study of beta chain features in type 1 diabetes. Expressed TCRB transcripts were sequenced after all isolated RNA was converted to cDNA. Here immunoSEQ multiplex PCR was the method, and the copy in TCRdb shows in-frame clones only, minus some. The table has a few hundred thousand clones, less than 15% seen once. What was sequenced was naive CD4+ T cells from blood. All receptors derive from a woman aged 18-29 years in good health.

The sample holds a few counts of this clone. The chain is built from TRBV9 and TRBJ1-2; perhaps TRBD1 as D (6 bases). The germline CDR1 and CDR2 sequences are SGDLS and YYNGEE. CDR3 length equals 16 residues. V dropped 3 bases and J dropped 7 bases, with 22 bases sitting between them. CDR3 nucleotide sequence: TGTGCCAGCAGCGCCAGCCTTTACAGGGCCGGCCGTGGCTACACCTTC. It encodes CASSASLYRAGRGYTF.

The rearrangement links TRBV5-1 to TRBJ2-7; possible D gene TRBD2, 5 bases. Germline V gene lookup returns CDR1 SGHRS and CDR2 YFSETQ. CDR3 length: 14 residues. Trimming shortened V by 4 bases and J by 2 bases, and 13 bases separated the two germline ends. DNA of the CDR3: TGCGCCAGCAGCGAGAGATCCGGGACCTACGAGCAGTACTTC. Translating it yields CASSERSGTYEQYF.

J is TRBJ2-1 and V is TRBV10-3; maybe TRBD2 (6 bases). Between the trimmed V and J ends, which lost 0 bases and 5 bases, there was a span of 14 bases. This CDR3 has 16 residues. CDR1 and CDR2 (germline): ENHRY, SYGVKD. The CDR3 DNA sequence: TGTGCCATCAGTGAGTCCTCCGGGAGTCTGGACAATGAGCAGTTCTTC. Protein sequence: CAISESSGSLDNEQFF.

V usage is TRBV7-2 and J usage is TRBJ2-5; D is unresolved. Germline lookup yields CDR1 SGHTA and CDR2 FQGNSA. V lost 8 bases to trimming and J lost 2 bases, with 12 bases between them. The CDR3 has 13 residues. This chain's CDR3 is CASCRSQQETQYF. In DNA, the CDR3 is TGTGCCAGCTGCCGATCGCAGCAAGAGACCCAGTACTTC.

This clone showed up just a few times. As DNA, the CDR3 is TGCAGCGTTGAAGATTCTCATGGGAGGTCGCCCTACAATGAGCAGTTCTTC. Protein product: CSVEDSHGRSPYNEQFF. The chain couples TRBV29-1 to TRBJ2-1; D possibly corresponds to TRBD2 (6 bases). This CDR3 contains 17 residues. Germline V gene data show CDR1 as SQVTM and CDR2 as ANQGSEA. V lost 0 bases, J lost 2 bases, and 17 bases lay in between.

The V gene is TRBV2, the J gene TRBJ2-1; D unresolved. The germline V gene has CDR1 SNHLY and CDR2 FYNNEI. This CDR3 is built from 12 residues. Trimming cost V 3 bases and J 9 bases, with 9 bases left between them. The CDR3 is CASSDEKVEQFF. The CDR3 region has the DNA TGTGCCAGCAGTGATGAGAAAGTTGAGCAGTTCTTC.

This clone came up a few times. The genes are TRBV18 and TRBJ1-2, with D unclear. The CDR3 contains 13 residues. CDR1 and CDR2 from the germline V gene are KGHSH and LQKENI. V lost 6 bases, J lost 3 bases, and 11 bases lay in between. The CDR3: CASSPGEHYGYTF. The CDR3 DNA reads as TGTGCCAGCTCTCCCGGAGAGCACTATGGCTACACCTTC.

The genes are TRBV14 and TRBJ1-1, with 7 bases identical to TRBD1. CDR1 and CDR2 from the germline V gene are SGHDN and FVKESK. J gave up 11 bases and V 2 bases, and 11 bases lay outside the gene matches. The CDR3 spans 14 residues. CDR3 residues: CASSQFDRGQRAFF. The CDR3 DNA reads TGTGCCAGCAGCCAATTTGATAGGGGACAGCGGGCTTTCTTT.

Only a few counts were recorded for this clone. The chain uses TRBV30 and TRBJ2-7, with TRBD1 matching over 10 bases. This CDR3 is 13 amino acids long. The V gene's germline CDR1 is GTSNPN and CDR2 SVGIG (reference sequence). The trim removed 7 bases at V and 5 bases at J, leaving 8 bases unmatched. CDR3 bases: TGTGCCTCAAAGACAGGGGGCGGGAACGAGCAGTACTTC. Protein product: CASKTGGGNEQYF.

The V and J genes are TRBV7-9 and TRBJ1-2, with 8 bases matching TRBD1. Trimming took 5 bases from V and 3 from J; bases not matched to a gene: 8. Per germline, CDR1 SEHNR and CDR2 FQNEAQ (reference sequence). CDR3 length equals 15 residues. CDR3 protein: CASSPSSTGDYGYTF. CDR3 nucleotide sequence: TGTGCCAGCAGCCCGTCATCGACAGGGGACTATGGCTACACCTTC. Full variable domain (rest looked up from reference TRBV7-9 and TRBJ1-2): DTGVSQNPRHKITKRGQNVTFRCDPISEHNRLYWYRQTLGQGPEFLTYFQNEAQLEKSRLLSDRFSAERPKGSFSTLEIQRTEQGDSAMYLCASSPSSTGDYGYTFGSGTRLTVV.

This clone occurred a few times. The chain uses TRBV4-2 and TRBJ1-4, with 9 bases that match TRBD1. The CDR3 spans 17 residues. The junction had 11 bases not matched to a gene; V was cut back by 1 base and J by 8 bases. Germline V gene data show CDR1 as LGHNA and CDR2 as YNFKEQ. For the CDR3, the DNA is TGTGCCAGCAGCCAAGCGGTTTATGGACAGGGGAAGGAAAAACTGTTTTTT. It is translated as CASSQAVYGQGKEKLFF.

The V and J genes are TRBV6-5 and TRBJ2-1; 9 bases line up with TRBD2. The V gene end was trimmed by 2 bases and the J gene end by 8 bases; junction bases not matched to a gene: 10. Germline CDR1 reads MNHEY; CDR2 reads SVGAGI. This CDR3 contains 16 residues. The CDR3 bases are TGTGCCAGCAGTTACCGTTTGGAGAGCGGGAGGTATGAGCAGTTCTTC. Translated: CASSYRLESGRYEQFF.

In this sample, this clone turned up a few times. The genes are TRBV23-1 and TRBJ2-7; perhaps TRBD1 as D (6 bases). TRBV23-1 is an ORF, with its function uncertain. Trimming took off 2 bases at V and 3 bases at J, with 11 bases between the two ends. The length of the CDR3 is 14 residues. This chain's CDR3 is CASSQTDRNYEQYF. The CDR3 nucleotides are TGCGCCAGCAGTCAAACCGACAGGAACTACGAGCAGTACTTC.

This clone was counted between two and nine times. This chain links TRBV19 with TRBJ2-3; 15 positions agree with TRBD2. This CDR3 comprises 15 residues. Germline trimming cut 8 bases from V and 5 bases from J; bases unmatched to any gene: 5. Germline V lookup: CDR1 LNHDA, CDR2 SQIVND (reference sequence). In nucleotides, the CDR3 is TGTGCCAGTCGCTCGGGACTAGCGGGAGGAGATACGCAGTATTTT. Translating it yields CASRSGLAGGDTQYF.

J is TRBJ1-2 and V is TRBV7-2, with D perhaps TRBD1 (5 bases). The V gene's germline CDR1 is SGHTA and CDR2 FQGNSA. V lost 2 bases, J lost 5 bases, and 9 bases lay in between. The CDR3 covers 13 residues. CDR3 amino acids: CASSLSQGYGYTF. CDR3 in DNA: TGTGCCAGCAGCTTAAGCCAGGGTTATGGCTACACCTTC.

This clone was detected a few times. The chain joins TRBV29-1 to TRBJ2-7; D is possibly TRBD2 (7 bases). The CDR3 covers 13 residues. Germline V lookup: CDR1 SQVTM, CDR2 ANQGSEA. The V end lost 6 bases, the J end lost 9 bases, and 21 bases lay between the germline ends. The CDR3 DNA is TGCAGCGTAGGGGGGCTAGCGGACGGCAGGCAGTACTTC. Translating it yields CSVGGLADGRQYF.

This clone was observed a few times. This chain connects TRBV6-1 to TRBJ2-4, with D possibly being TRBD1 (6 bases). CDR3 length equals 18 residues. Looked up from germline, CDR1 is MNHNS and CDR2 is SASEGT. The ends were cut back, 4 bases at V and 0 bases at J, with 19 bases in the middle. The CDR3 loop reads CASSGTYRDTLAKNIQYF. CDR3 nucleotide sequence: TGTGCCAGCAGTGGTACTTACCGGGACACATTAGCCAAAAACATTCAGTACTTC.

This clone was observed a single time. The chain uses TRBV11-2 and TRBJ1-1; TRBD1 aligns across 12 bases. The CDR3 runs to 15 residues. Germline loops: CDR1 SGHAT, CDR2 FQNNGV. J was trimmed by 8 bases and V by 6 bases; bases with no gene match: 10. The CDR3 spells CASRGRDRGPPEAFF. Written as DNA, the CDR3 is TGTGCCAGCAGAGGTAGGGACAGGGGGCCTCCCGAAGCTTTCTTT.

The V gene is TRBV7-8, the J gene TRBJ1-1, with D unresolved. The CDR3 has 13 amino acids. Germline V gene lookup returns CDR1 SGHVS and CDR2 FQNEAQ. V was shortened by 4 bases and J by 11 bases, with 17 bases between the two germline ends. This CDR3 is CASSSSPIISAFF. The CDR3 nucleotides read TGTGCCAGCAGCTCCTCCCCGATTATCAGTGCTTTCTTT.

The chain carries TRBV5-1 and TRBJ2-1, with 9 bases matching TRBD2. The CDR3 spans 16 residues. Looked up from germline, CDR1 is SGHRS and CDR2 is YFSETQ. The V and J ends lost 5 bases and 1 base, in that order; junction bases with no gene match: 7. CDR3 coding DNA: TGCGCCAGCAGACCTAGCGGGGCGAGGTCCTACAATGAGCAGTTCTTC. As protein: CASRPSGARSYNEQFF. Looking up the rest from reference TRBV5-1 and TRBJ2-1 gives the full variable domain: KAGVTQTPRYLIKTRGQQVTLSCSPISGHRSVSWYQQTPGQGLQFLFEYFSETQRNKGNFPGRFSGRQFSNSRSEMNVSTLELGDSALYLCASRPSGARSYNEQFFGPGTRLTVL.

This clone was seen only a few times. This chain links TRBV4-3 with TRBJ2-1; possibly TRBD1 for D (6 bases). Germline V lookup: CDR1 LGHNA, CDR2 YSLEER. CDR3 size: 16 residues. Trimming left V 0 bases short and J 3 bases short, with 12 bases between. The CDR3 spells CASSQDWIQGYNEQFF. The CDR3, as DNA: TGCGCCAGCAGCCAAGATTGGATACAGGGCTACAATGAGCAGTTCTTC.

This clone was observed a few times. The gene calls are TRBV5-1 and TRBJ2-7; D gene unclear. This CDR3 is built from 13 residues. The V gene lost 2 bases and the J gene lost 5 bases, with 11 bases spanning the gap. Germline V gene data show CDR1 as SGHRS and CDR2 as YFSETQ. For the CDR3, the DNA is TGCGCCAGCAGCTTCGTGCTAGTTGACGAGCAGTACTTC. The encoded protein is CASSFVLVDEQYF. The full variable domain, in which reference TRBV5-1 and TRBJ2-7 provide the parts outside the CDR3, is KAGVTQTPRYLIKTRGQQVTLSCSPISGHRSVSWYQQTPGQGLQFLFEYFSETQRNKGNFPGRFSGRQFSNSRSEMNVSTLELGDSALYLCASSFVLVDEQYFGPGTRLTVT.

As DNA, the CDR3 is TGTGCCAGCAGCTTAGGGCCTAGCGGGAGGACAGTTCCTTACGAGCAGTACTTC. Its translation is CASSLGPSGRTVPYEQYF. V usage is TRBV13 and J usage is TRBJ2-7, with 11 bases matching TRBD2. The CDR3 sequence is 18 residues long. V shed 0 bases and J 4 bases; nucleotides not matched to a gene: 11. Germline CDR1 PRHDT, CDR2 FYEKMQ (reference sequence).